A single sample gave rise to the 20 T cell receptor beta chains below, sequenced in a study of T cells in localized non-small cell lung cancer. Measured with immunoSEQ multiplex PCR; TCRdb has only the in-frame clones, and not every one. The profile covers about 32,000 clones, with 88% appearing a single time and 3.5% to 5% taken by the ten largest. The sample here was peripheral blood mononuclear cells, taken before any cancer treatment. The source of these receptors is a woman aged 35-70 years with stage III lung adenocarcinoma.

This chain links TRBV18 with TRBJ1-1, with unresolved D. This CDR3 is built from 14 residues. Germline CDR1 KGHSH, CDR2 LQKENI. V lost 3 bases to trimming and J lost 11 bases, with 19 bases between them. CDR3 bases: TGTGCCAGCTCACCGGTGGACGGAAAATTTGCGGCTTTCTTT. It translates to CASSPVDGKFAAFF.

This sequence joins TRBV19 and TRBJ1-5, with TRBD1 matching over 7 bases. Looked up from germline, CDR1 is LNHDA and CDR2 is SQIVND (reference sequence). V gave up 6 bases and J gave up 1 base; unmatched junction bases: 6. The CDR3 is made up of 15 amino acids. The CDR3 protein is CASSSQTGSNQPQHF. The DNA of the CDR3 is TGTGCCAGTAGCTCTCAGACAGGGAGCAATCAGCCCCAGCATTTT.

The chain recombines TRBV29-1 with TRBJ2-1, with 7 nucleotides matching TRBD2. The CDR3 has 15 amino acids. CDR1 and CDR2 (germline): SQVTM, ANQGSEA. V dropped 8 bases and J dropped 0; count of bases not matched to a gene: 10. The CDR3 loop is CSSSGGASSYNEQFF. In DNA form, the CDR3 reads TGCAGCTCGTCGGGGGGAGCTAGCTCCTACAATGAGCAGTTCTTC.

The chain carries TRBV19 and TRBJ1-2; 8 bases fit TRBD1. There are 14 residues in the CDR3. From germline, CDR1 is LNHDA and CDR2 SQIVND (reference sequence). The V gene end was trimmed by 4 bases and the J gene end by 7 bases; junction bases not matched to a gene: 8. CDR3 sequence: CASSTRGRESGYTF. In DNA, the CDR3 is TGTGCCAGTAGTACCAGGGGGCGTGAGAGTGGCTACACCTTC.

This clone was observed once. The rearrangement joins TRBV9 to TRBJ2-3, with 11 bases lining up with TRBD2. The V segment lost 3 bases and the J segment 8 bases; nucleotides outside the gene matches: 11. The CDR3 loop spans 16 amino acids. Germline V gene lookup returns CDR1 SGDLS and CDR2 YYNGEE. As DNA, the CDR3 is TGTGCCAGCAGCGACCCGATAGCGGGGGGGCGGGGTACGCAGTATTTT. Translated, it gives CASSDPIAGGRGTQYF.

The rearrangement links TRBV7-2 to TRBJ1-5; TRBD1 agrees at 11 bases. The V gene end was trimmed by 4 bases and the J gene end by 4 bases; junction bases not matched to a gene: 3. The length of the CDR3 is 15 residues. Germline V lookup: CDR1 SGHTA, CDR2 FQGNSA. This CDR3 reads CASSYRDRGNQPQHF. The CDR3 region has the DNA TGTGCCAGCAGCTATCGGGACAGGGGGAATCAGCCCCAGCATTTT. Complete variable domain (other parts from reference TRBV7-2 and TRBJ1-5): GAGVSQSPSNKVTEKGKDVELRCDPISGHTALYWYRQSLGQGLEFLIYFQGNSAPDKSGLPSDRFSAERTGGSVSTLTIQRTQQEDSAVYLCASSYRDRGNQPQHFGDGTRLSIL.

V usage is TRBV6-1 and J usage is TRBJ1-4; 9 bases are shared with TRBD1. V shed 0 bases, J shed 6 bases, and the junction held 5 bases outside the gene matches. The CDR3 runs 16 residues. Germline V gene lookup returns CDR1 MNHNS and CDR2 SASEGT. In DNA form, the CDR3 reads TGTGCCAGCAGTGAAGCATCCGGGACAGGGTATGAAAAACTGTTTTTT. Translation: CASSEASGTGYEKLFF.

This sequence joins TRBV6-4 and TRBJ2-6, with 9 bases that match TRBD2. The CDR3 covers 17 residues. Germline V gives CDR1 MRHNA, CDR2 SNTAGT. Germline trimming cut 9 bases from V and 3 bases from J; bases unmatched to any gene: 12. The CDR3 here is CASPRSGRKDGANVLTF. In DNA, the CDR3 is TGTGCCAGTCCCAGGAGCGGGAGGAAGGATGGGGCCAACGTCCTGACTTTC.

V and J are TRBV19 and TRBJ2-5; 8 nucleotides line up with TRBD1. Germline CDR1 and CDR2: LNHDA and SQIVND (reference sequence). CDR3 size: 15 residues. The trim removed 7 bases at V and 1 base at J, leaving 8 bases unmatched. The CDR3 DNA is TGTGCCAGTATCGCAGGGGGCCTCCTCCAAGAGACCCAGTACTTC. Its translation: CASIAGGLLQETQYF.

The genes are TRBV5-1 and TRBJ1-1; perhaps TRBD1 as D (5 bases). The CDR3 totals 15 residues. Germline-derived CDR1 and CDR2 are SGHRS and YFSETQ. V lost 5 bases, J lost 2 bases, and 16 bases lay in between. CDR3 region: CASRGQAGENTEAFF. CDR3 bases: TGCGCCAGCAGGGGGCAGGCAGGCGAAAACACTGAAGCTTTCTTT.

The V gene is TRBV19, the J gene TRBJ1-5; D gene uncertain. Looked up from germline, CDR1 is LNHDA and CDR2 is SQIVND (reference sequence). V gave up 5 bases and J gave up 6 bases, with 17 bases separating them. The CDR3 contains 15 residues. The CDR3 coding sequence is TGTGCCAGTAGTGTCTCCACGGAGGGTGGTCAGCCCCAGCATTTT. Protein: CASSVSTEGGQPQHF.

The genes are TRBV29-1 and TRBJ2-3; 12 nucleotides align to TRBD2. The junction had 10 bases not matched to a gene; V was cut back by 7 bases and J by 2 bases. The CDR3 consists of 16 residues. The germline V gene encodes CDR1 SQVTM and CDR2 ANQGSEA. As DNA, the CDR3 is TGCAGCGCGGGCGCCGCTAGCGGGAGGGCCACAGATACGCAGTATTTT. Amino acids: CSAGAASGRATDTQYF.

The chain employs TRBV30 and TRBJ2-3; possible D gene TRBD2, 5 bases. The ends were cut back, 3 bases at V and 2 bases at J, with 15 bases in the middle. CDR3 length equals 15 residues. Germline-derived CDR1 and CDR2 are GTSNPN and SVGIG (reference sequence). CDR3 residues: CAWSRGPGFTDTQYF. In DNA form, the CDR3 reads TGTGCCTGGAGCAGAGGGCCTGGATTCACAGATACGCAGTATTTT.

The table lists this clone with a few counts. This chain connects TRBV18 to TRBJ1-2; the match to TRBD1 covers 7 bases. Germline CDR1 is KGHSH and CDR2 is LQKENI. The CDR3 length is 15 residues. After removal of 4 bases from V and 1 base from J, the junction contained 6 bases not matched to a gene. CDR3 bases: TGTGCCAGCTCACAAGACGGACAGGATAACTATGGCTACACCTTC. Protein sequence: CASSQDGQDNYGYTF.

This clone was seen only once. J is TRBJ2-2 and V is TRBV19; D might be TRBD2 (5 bases). The CDR3 is made up of 18 amino acids. V shed 6 bases and J shed 7 bases, with 27 bases lying between them. The germline V gene encodes CDR1 LNHDA and CDR2 SQIVND (reference sequence). Here the CDR3 reads CASSTPLRDYFQIGELFF. The CDR3 nucleotides are TGTGCCAGTAGCACCCCGCTCCGAGACTACTTCCAAATCGGGGAGCTGTTTTTT.

The V and J genes are TRBV7-8 and TRBJ2-3; possibly TRBD1 for D (5 bases). Germline CDR1 is SGHVS and CDR2 is FQNEAQ. V was pared by 4 bases and J by 4 bases, with 12 bases between. The CDR3 extends over 14 amino acids. The CDR3 is CASSSGHRPDTQYF. CDR3 DNA: TGTGCCAGCAGCTCTGGACACCGGCCAGATACGCAGTATTTT.

This chain links TRBV28 with TRBJ2-2; D not resolved. The CDR3 length is 17 residues. V was shortened by 2 bases and J by 7 bases, with 20 bases between the two germline ends. Per germline, CDR1 MDHEN and CDR2 SYDVKM. The CDR3 spells CASSLVPTAVLGGELFF. The CDR3 DNA is TGTGCCAGCAGTTTAGTCCCGACCGCCGTACTCGGCGGGGAGCTGTTTTTT.

The rearrangement uses TRBV7-2 and TRBJ2-7; D is undetermined. The CDR3 extends over 14 amino acids. CDR1 and CDR2 (germline): SGHTA, FQGNSA. The V gene lost 5 bases and the J gene lost 5 bases, with 16 bases spanning the gap. CDR3 nucleotides: TGTGCCAGCAGCGTGTATCCGTCTAGGAACGAGCAGTACTTC. Encoded protein: CASSVYPSRNEQYF.

CDR3 region: CASSVDYEETQYF. The CDR3 region has the DNA TGCGCCAGCAGCGTTGACTACGAAGAGACCCAGTACTTC. The chain recombines TRBV4-1 with TRBJ2-5; TRBD2 is a possible D gene (5 bases). The CDR3 is 13 amino acids. Germline assignment: CDR1 MGHRA and CDR2 YSYEKL. Trimming shortened V by 5 bases and J by 3 bases, and 10 bases separated the two germline ends.

V usage is TRBV27 and J usage is TRBJ2-7, with TRBD2 matching over 10 bases. CDR3 length: 16 residues. The germline V gene encodes CDR1 MNHEY and CDR2 SMNVEV (reference sequence). Trimming cost V 2 bases and J 3 bases; bases outside gene matches: 7. As DNA, the CDR3 is TGTGCCAGCAGTTTAGGGTTAGCGGGGGGCCACTACGAGCAGTACTTC. Translated: CASSLGLAGGHYEQYF.